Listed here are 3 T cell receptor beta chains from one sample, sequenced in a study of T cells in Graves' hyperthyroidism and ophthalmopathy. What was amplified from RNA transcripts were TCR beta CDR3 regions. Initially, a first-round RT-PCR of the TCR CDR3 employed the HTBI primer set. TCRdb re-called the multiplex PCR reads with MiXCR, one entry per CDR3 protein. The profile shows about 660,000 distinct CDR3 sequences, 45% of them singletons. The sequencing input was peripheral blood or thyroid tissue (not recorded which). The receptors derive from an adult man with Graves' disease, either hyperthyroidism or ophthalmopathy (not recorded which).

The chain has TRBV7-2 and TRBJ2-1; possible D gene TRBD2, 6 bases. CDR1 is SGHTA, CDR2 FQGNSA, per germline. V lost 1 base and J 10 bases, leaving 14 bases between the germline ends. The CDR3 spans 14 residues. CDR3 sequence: CASSLESWGGEQFF. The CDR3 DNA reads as TGTGCCAGCAGCTTAGAATCGTGGGGAGGCGAGCAGTTCTTC.

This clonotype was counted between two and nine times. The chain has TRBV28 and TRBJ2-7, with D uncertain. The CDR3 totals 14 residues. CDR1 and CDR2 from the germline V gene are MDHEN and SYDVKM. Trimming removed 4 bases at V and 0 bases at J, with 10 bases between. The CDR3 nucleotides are TGTGCCAGCAGTTGGCGCGGCCGCTCCTACGAGCAGTACTTC. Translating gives CASSWRGRSYEQYF. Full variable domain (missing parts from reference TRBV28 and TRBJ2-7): DVKVTQSSRYLVKRTGEKVFLECVQDMDHENMFWYRQDPGLGLRLIYFSYDVKMKEKGDIPEGYSVSREKKERFSLILESASTNQTSMYLCASSWRGRSYEQYFGPGTRLTVT.

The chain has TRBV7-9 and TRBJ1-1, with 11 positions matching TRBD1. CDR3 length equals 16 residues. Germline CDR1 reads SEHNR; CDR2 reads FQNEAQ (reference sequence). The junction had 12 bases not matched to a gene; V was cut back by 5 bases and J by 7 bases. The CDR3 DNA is TGTGCCAGCAGCGTACGGACAGGGGGCTTCTTGGGTGAAGCTTTCTTT. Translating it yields CASSVRTGGFLGEAFF.